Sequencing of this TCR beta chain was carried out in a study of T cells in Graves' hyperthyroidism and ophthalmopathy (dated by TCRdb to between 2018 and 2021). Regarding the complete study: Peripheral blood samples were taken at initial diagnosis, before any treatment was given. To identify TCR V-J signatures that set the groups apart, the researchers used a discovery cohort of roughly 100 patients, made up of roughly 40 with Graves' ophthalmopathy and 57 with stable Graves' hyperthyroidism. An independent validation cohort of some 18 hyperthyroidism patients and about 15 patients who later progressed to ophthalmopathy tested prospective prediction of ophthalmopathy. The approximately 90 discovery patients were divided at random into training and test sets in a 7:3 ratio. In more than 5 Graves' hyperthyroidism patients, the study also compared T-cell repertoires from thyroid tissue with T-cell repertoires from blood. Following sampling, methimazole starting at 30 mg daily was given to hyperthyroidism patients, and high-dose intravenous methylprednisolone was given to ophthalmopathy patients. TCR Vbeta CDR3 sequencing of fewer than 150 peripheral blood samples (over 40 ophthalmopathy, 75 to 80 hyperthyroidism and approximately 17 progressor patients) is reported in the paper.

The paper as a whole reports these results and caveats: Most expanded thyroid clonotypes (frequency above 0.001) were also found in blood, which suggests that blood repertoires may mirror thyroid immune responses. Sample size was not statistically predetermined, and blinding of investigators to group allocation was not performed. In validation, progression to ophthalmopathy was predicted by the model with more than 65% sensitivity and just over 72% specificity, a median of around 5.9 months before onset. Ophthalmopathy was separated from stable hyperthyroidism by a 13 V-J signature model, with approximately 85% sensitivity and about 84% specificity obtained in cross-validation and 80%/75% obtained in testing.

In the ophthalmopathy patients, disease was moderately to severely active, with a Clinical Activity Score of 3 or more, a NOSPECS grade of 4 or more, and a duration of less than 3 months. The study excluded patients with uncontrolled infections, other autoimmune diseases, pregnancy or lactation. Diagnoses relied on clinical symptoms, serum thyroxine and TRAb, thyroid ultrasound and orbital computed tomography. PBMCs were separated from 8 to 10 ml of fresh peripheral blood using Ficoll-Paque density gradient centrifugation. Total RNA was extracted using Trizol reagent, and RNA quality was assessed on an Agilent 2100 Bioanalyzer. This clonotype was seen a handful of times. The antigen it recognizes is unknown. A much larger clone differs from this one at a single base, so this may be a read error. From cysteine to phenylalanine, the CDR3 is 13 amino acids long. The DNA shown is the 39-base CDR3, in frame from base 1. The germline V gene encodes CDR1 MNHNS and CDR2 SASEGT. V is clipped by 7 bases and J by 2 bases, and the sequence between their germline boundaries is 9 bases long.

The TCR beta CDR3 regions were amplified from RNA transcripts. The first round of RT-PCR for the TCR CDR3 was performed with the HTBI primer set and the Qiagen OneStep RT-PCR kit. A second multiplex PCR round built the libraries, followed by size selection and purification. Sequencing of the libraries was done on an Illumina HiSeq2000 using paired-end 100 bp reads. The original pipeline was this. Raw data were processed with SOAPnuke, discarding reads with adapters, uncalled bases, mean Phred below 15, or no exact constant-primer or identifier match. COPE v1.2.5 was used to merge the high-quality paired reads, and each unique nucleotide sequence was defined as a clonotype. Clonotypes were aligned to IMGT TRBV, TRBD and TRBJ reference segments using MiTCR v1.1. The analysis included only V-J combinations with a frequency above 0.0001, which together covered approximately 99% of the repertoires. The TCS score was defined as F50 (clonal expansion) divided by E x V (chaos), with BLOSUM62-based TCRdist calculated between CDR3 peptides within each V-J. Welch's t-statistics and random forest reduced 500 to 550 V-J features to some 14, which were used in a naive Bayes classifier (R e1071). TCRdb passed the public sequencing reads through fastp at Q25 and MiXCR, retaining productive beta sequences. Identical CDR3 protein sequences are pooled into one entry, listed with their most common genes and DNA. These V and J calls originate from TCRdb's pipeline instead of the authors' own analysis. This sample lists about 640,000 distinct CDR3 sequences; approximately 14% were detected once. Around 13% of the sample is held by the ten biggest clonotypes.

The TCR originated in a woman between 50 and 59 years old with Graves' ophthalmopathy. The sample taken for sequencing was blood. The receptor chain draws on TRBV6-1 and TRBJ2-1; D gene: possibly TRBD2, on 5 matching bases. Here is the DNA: TGTGCCAGCAACCCCGGGACCTACAATGAGCAGTTCTTC. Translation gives CASNPGTYNEQFF.